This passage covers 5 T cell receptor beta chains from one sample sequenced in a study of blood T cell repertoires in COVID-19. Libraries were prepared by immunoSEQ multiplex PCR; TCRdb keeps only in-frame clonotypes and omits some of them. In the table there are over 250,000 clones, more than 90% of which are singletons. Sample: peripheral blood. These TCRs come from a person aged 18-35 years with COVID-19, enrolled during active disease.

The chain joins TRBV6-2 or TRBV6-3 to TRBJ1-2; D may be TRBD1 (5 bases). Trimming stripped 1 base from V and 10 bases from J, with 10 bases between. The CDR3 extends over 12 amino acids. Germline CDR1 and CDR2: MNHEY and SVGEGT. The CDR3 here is CASSYWGEIYTF. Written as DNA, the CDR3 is TGTGCCAGCAGTTACTGGGGGGAGATCTACACCTTC.

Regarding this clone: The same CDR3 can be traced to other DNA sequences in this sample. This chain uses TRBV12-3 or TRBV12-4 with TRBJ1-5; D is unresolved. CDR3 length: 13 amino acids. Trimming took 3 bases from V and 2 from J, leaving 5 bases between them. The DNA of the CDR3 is TGTGCCAGCAGTTTTCCGGGCAATCAGCCCCAGCATTTT. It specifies CASSFPGNQPQHF.

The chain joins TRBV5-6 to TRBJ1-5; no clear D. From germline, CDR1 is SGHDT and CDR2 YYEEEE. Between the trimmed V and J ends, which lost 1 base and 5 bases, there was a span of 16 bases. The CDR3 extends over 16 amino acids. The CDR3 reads CASSLMAEARYQPQHF. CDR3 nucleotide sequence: TGTGCCAGCAGCTTGATGGCTGAGGCGAGATATCAGCCCCAGCATTTT.

This CDR3 reads CASSSSGTSENGQYF. In DNA form, the CDR3 reads TGTGCCAGCAGCTCTTCCGGGACTAGCGAGAACGGGCAGTACTTC. This chain uses TRBV7-8 with TRBJ2-7, with 10 bases aligning to TRBD2. The germline V gene encodes CDR1 SGHVS and CDR2 FQNEAQ. The CDR3 covers 15 residues. The V and J ends lost 4 bases and 9 bases, in that order; junction bases with no gene match: 12. Full variable domain (remainder filled in from reference TRBV7-8 and TRBJ2-7): GAGVSQSPRYKVAKRGQDVALRCDPISGHVSLFWYQQALGQGPEFLTYFQNEAQLDKSGLPSDRFFAERPEGSVSTLKIQRTQQEDSAVYLCASSSSGTSENGQYFGPGTRLTVT.

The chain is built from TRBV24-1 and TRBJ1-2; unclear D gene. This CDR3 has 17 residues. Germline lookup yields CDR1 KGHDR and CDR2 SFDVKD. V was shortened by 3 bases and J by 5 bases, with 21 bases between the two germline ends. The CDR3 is CATSDAAAGHLGYGYTF. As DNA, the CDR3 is TGTGCCACCAGTGATGCCGCAGCGGGCCACCTTGGATATGGCTACACCTTC.